The next 11 T cell receptor beta chains were all read from a single sample in a study of OX40 agonist ivuxolimab in advanced cancers. TCRdb's copy holds only in-frame clones and misses some; the assay was immunoSEQ multiplex PCR. The sample carries about 89,000 clones, approximately 86% recorded once. The material was CD4+ or CD8+ T cells sorted from blood, obtained in a trial of the OX40 agonist ivuxolimab. The receptor set was obtained from an adult with an advanced solid tumor such as melanoma, head and neck, liver or kidney cancer.

CDR3 bases: TGTGCCAGCAGCCGGGACAGGCCGGGAGCTTTCTTT. It codes for CASSRDRPGAFF. V and J are TRBV7-2 and TRBJ1-1, with 8 bases identical to TRBD1. Per germline, CDR1 SGHTA and CDR2 FQGNSA. Losses at the gene ends were 5 bases for V and 10 bases for J; bases not matched to a gene: 6. The CDR3 contains 12 residues.

The chain combines TRBV7-2 with TRBJ2-3, with unresolved D. In germline, CDR1 is SGHTA, CDR2 FQGNSA. The CDR3 is 15 residues long. The V end was cut by 7 bases, the J end by 0 bases, with 14 bases between. The CDR3 spells CASTPRPISTDTQYF. DNA for the CDR3: TGTGCCAGCACACCCCGGCCAATTAGCACAGATACGCAGTATTTT.

V and J are TRBV2 and TRBJ1-5, with TRBD1 matching over 7 bases. Germline loops: CDR1 SNHLY, CDR2 FYNNEI. This CDR3 is 15 amino acids long. V shed 5 bases, J shed 6 bases, and the junction held 10 bases outside the gene matches. The CDR3 loop reads CASSFEQGIFQPQHF. CDR3 DNA sequence: TGTGCCAGCAGTTTTGAACAGGGGATCTTTCAGCCCCAGCATTTT. Full variable domain (remainder filled in from reference TRBV2 and TRBJ1-5): EPEVTQTPSHQVTQMGQEVILRCVPISNHLYFYWYRQILGQKVEFLVSFYNNEISEKSEIFDDQFSVERPDGSNFTLKIRSTKLEDSAMYFCASSFEQGIFQPQHFGDGTRLSIL.

The chain has TRBV4-3 and TRBJ2-5; the D gene is possibly TRBD2 (6 bases). The closer fit of TRBJ2-7 to the DNA end suggests the J call may be wrong. The CDR3 contains 14 residues. Germline CDR1 reads LGHNA; CDR2 reads YSLEER. In DNA form, the CDR3 reads TGCGCCAGCAGCCAAGATTGGAGGGGCGACGAGCAGTACTTC. Translation gives CASSQDWRGDEQYF.

This chain connects TRBV30 to TRBJ2-7; no clear D gene. Trimming removed 0 bases at V and 0 bases at J, with 6 bases between. This CDR3 region has 13 residues. Germline V gene data show CDR1 as GTSNPN and CDR2 as SVGIG (reference sequence). CDR3: CAWSVLGSYEQYF. CDR3 bases: TGTGCCTGGAGTGTACTGGGCTCCTACGAGCAGTACTTC.

The genes are TRBV18 and TRBJ1-2, with 7 bases matching TRBD1. CDR1 is KGHSH and CDR2 is LQKENI in the germline V gene. J gave up 4 bases and V 4 bases, and 6 bases lay outside the gene matches. This CDR3 is 14 amino acids long. CDR3 nucleotide sequence: TGTGCCAGCTCACTAGGACAGGAAGTCTATGGCTACACCTTC. Its protein product is CASSLGQEVYGYTF.

The chain uses TRBV13 and TRBJ2-7; 9 bases map to TRBD2. Trimming took 5 bases from V and 3 from J; bases not matched to a gene: 11. The CDR3 has 16 residues. CDR1 PRHDT and CDR2 FYEKMQ come from the germline V gene (reference sequence). CDR3 in amino acids: CASSAGGRGGNYEQYF. For the CDR3, the DNA is TGTGCCAGCAGCGCCGGAGGGCGGGGGGGAAACTACGAGCAGTACTTC.

Only one count was recorded for this clone. The V call is TRBV14, the J call TRBJ2-1; 9 bases agree with TRBD2. J was trimmed by 7 bases and V by 0 bases; bases with no gene match: 4. Germline CDR1 SGHDN, CDR2 FVKESK. The CDR3 runs to 15 residues. CDR3 in DNA: TGTGCCAGCAGCCAAGAACGGCGGGGGGGGAATGAGCAGTTCTTC. Protein product: CASSQERRGGNEQFF.

The V call is TRBV10-3, the J call TRBJ2-1; D unclear. The CDR3 is 11 residues long. V was trimmed by 5 bases and J by 2 bases, leaving 1 base between them. Germline-derived CDR1 and CDR2 are ENHRY and SYGVKD. The CDR3 region has the DNA TGTGCCATCAGTACCTACAATGAGCAGTTCTTC. This codes for CAISTYNEQFF.

V and J are TRBV5-1 and TRBJ2-1; possibly TRBD1 for D (7 bases). The CDR3 is made up of 18 amino acids. V lost 0 bases to trimming and J lost 9 bases, with 25 bases between them. Germline V CDR1 and CDR2: SGHRS, YFSETQ. The CDR3 protein is CASSLEGGGTAPRSEQFF. For the CDR3, the DNA is TGCGCCAGCAGCTTGGAGGGTGGCGGGACAGCCCCCCGCAGTGAGCAGTTCTTC. The variable domain in full, completed from reference TRBV5-1 and TRBJ2-1, reads KAGVTQTPRYLIKTRGQQVTLSCSPISGHRSVSWYQQTPGQGLQFLFEYFSETQRNKGNFPGRFSGRQFSNSRSEMNVSTLELGDSALYLCASSLEGGGTAPRSEQFFGPGTRLTVL.

With regard to this clone: Other DNA sequences in the sample encode the same CDR3. The V call is TRBV7-9, the J call TRBJ2-3; 8 nucleotides align to TRBD2. CDR3 length equals 14 residues. The trim removed 2 bases at V and 5 bases at J, leaving 3 bases unmatched. Germline CDR1 is SEHNR and CDR2 is FQNEAQ (reference sequence). The CDR3 is CASSLQSGGDTQYF. In nucleotides, the CDR3 is TGTGCCAGCAGCTTACAAAGCGGGGGAGATACGCAGTATTTT. The full variable domain, with the rest looked up from reference TRBV7-9 and TRBJ2-3, is DTGVSQNPRHKITKRGQNVTFRCDPISEHNRLYWYRQTLGQGPEFLTYFQNEAQLEKSRLLSDRFSAERPKGSFSTLEIQRTEQGDSAMYLCASSLQSGGDTQYFGPGTRLTVL.